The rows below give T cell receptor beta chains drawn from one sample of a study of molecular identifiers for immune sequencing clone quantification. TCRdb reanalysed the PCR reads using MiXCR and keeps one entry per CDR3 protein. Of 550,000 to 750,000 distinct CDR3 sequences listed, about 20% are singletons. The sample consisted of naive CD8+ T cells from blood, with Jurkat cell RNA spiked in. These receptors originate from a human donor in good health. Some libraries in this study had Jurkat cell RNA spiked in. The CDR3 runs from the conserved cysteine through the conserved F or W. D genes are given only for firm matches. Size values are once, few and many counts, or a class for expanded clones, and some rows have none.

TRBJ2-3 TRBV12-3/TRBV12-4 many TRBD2 CASSFLTSGGLSTDTQYF TGTGCCAGCAGTTTTTTGACTAGCGGGGGGCTGAGCACAGATACGCAGTATTTT
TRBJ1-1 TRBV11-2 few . CASSQVLQGNTEAFF TGTGCCAGCAGCCAAGTTCTACAGGGGAACACTGAAGCTTTCTTT
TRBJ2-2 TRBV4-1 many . CASSQEGPLTGELFF TGCGCCAGCAGCCAAGAAGGGCCACTCACCGGGGAGCTGTTTTTT
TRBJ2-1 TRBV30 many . CAWLDMSSYNEQFF TGTGCCTGGCTAGACATGAGCTCCTACAATGAGCAGTTCTTC
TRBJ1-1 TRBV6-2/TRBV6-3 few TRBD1 CASSSSGTGYTEAFF TGTGCCAGCAGTTCCTCAGGGACAGGGTATACTGAAGCTTTCTTT
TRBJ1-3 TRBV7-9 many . CASSFTTGTSGNTIYF TGTGCCAGCAGCTTTACGACAGGCACCTCTGGAAACACCATATATTTT
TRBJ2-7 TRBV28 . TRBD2 CASSSVGAGLGYEQYF TGTGCCAGCAGTTCCGTCGGAGCGGGATTAGGCTACGAGCAGTACTTC
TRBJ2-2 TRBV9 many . CASSPPSTGELFF TGTGCCAGCAGCCCACCATCCACCGGGGAGCTGTTTTTT
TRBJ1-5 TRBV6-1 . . CASSELRGGSNQPQHF TGTGCCAGCAGTGAACTTAGGGGGGGAAGCAATCAGCCCCAGCATTTT
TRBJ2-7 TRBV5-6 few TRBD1 CASSLAGTGFDEQYF TGTGCCAGCAGCTTGGCCGGGACAGGGTTTGACGAGCAGTACTTC
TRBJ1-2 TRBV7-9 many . CASSPQVRANYGYTF TGTGCCAGCAGCCCCCAGGTCCGAGCTAACTATGGCTACACCTTC
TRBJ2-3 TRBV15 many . CATSREGIDTQYF TGTGCCACCAGCAGAGAAGGTATAGATACGCAGTATTTT
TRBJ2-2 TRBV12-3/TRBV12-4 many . CASRPPGLTPGTGELFF TGTGCCAGCAGACCACCGGGGCTAACCCCAGGAACCGGGGAGCTGTTTTTT
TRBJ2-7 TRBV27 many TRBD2 CASSLVAGGLQGYEQYF TGTGCCAGCAGTTTAGTAGCGGGAGGCCTACAAGGTTACGAGCAGTACTTC
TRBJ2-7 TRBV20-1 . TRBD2 CSARDQSGRPLGEQYF TGCAGTGCTAGAGATCAAAGCGGGAGGCCTCTGGGCGAGCAGTACTTC
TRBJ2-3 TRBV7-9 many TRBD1 CASSLSDRGLYF TGTGCCAGCAGCCTCTCCGACAGGGGGCTGTATTTT
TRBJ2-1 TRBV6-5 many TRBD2 CASSQTGLAYNEQFF TGTGCCAGCAGTCAAACGGGACTAGCGTACAATGAGCAGTTCTTC
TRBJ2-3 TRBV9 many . CASSVGAAGTDTQYF TGTGCCAGCAGCGTAGGAGCGGCAGGGACAGATACGCAGTATTTT
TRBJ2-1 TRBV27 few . CASSFTGTPSEKFF TGTGCCAGCAGTTTCACCGGGACACCAAGTGAGAAGTTCTTC
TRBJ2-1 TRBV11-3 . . CASSLDLSTHNEQFF TGTGCCAGCAGCTTAGATCTGTCAACTCACAATGAGCAGTTCTTC
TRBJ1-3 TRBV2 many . CASWGLGIIYF TGTGCCAGCTGGGGACTAGGTATCATATATTTT
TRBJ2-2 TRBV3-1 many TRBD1 CASSQESDRKSANTGELFF TGTGCCAGCAGCCAAGAGTCGGACAGGAAATCCGCGAACACCGGGGAGCTGTTTTTT
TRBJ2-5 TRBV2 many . CASSQPSYQETQYF TGTGCCAGCAGTCAGCCAAGCTACCAAGAGACCCAGTACTTC
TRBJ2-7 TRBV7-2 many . CASSLWEHNYEQYF TGTGCCAGCAGCTTATGGGAACACAACTACGAGCAGTACTTC
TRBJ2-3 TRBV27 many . CASSLTPGAYTDTQYF TGTGCCAGCAGTTTAACCCCTGGGGCATACACAGATACGCAGTATTTT
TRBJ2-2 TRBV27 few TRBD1 CASRSTGGSIGELFF TGTGCCAGCAGGTCCACAGGGGGCAGTATCGGGGAGCTGTTTTTT
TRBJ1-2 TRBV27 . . CASSPTQGGYGYTF TGTGCCAGCAGTCCCACCCAGGGAGGCTATGGCTACACCTTC
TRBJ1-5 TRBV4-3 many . CASSQGWGAGQPQHF TGCGCCAGCAGCCAAGGATGGGGGGCTGGACAGCCCCAGCATTTT
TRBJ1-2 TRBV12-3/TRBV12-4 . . CASSPGGSYGYTF TGTGCCAGCAGTCCTGGGGGTTCCTATGGCTACACCTTC
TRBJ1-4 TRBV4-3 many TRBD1 CASSQVLQGARTNEKLFF TGCGCCAGCAGCCAAGTTCTACAGGGGGCGCGCACTAATGAAAAACTGTTTTTT
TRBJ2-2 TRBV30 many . CAWSVGHYTGELFF TGTGCCTGGAGTGTAGGACATTACACCGGGGAGCTGTTTTTT
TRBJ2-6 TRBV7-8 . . CASSFGPIQQSRNSGANVLTF TGTGCCAGCAGCTTTGGGCCTATCCAGCAGAGCAGGAACTCTGGGGCCAACGTCCTGACTTTC
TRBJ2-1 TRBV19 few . CASSYGAFEQFF TGTGCCAGTAGTTATGGGGCATTTGAGCAGTTCTTC
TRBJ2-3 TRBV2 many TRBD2 CASMTSGTDTQYF TGTGCCAGCATGACTAGCGGCACAGATACGCAGTATTTT
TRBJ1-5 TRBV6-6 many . CASSPGRGLSNQPQHF TGTGCCAGCAGTCCGGGGAGGGGTCTTAGCAATCAGCCCCAGCATTTT
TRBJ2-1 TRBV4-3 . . CASSQEGYGGTYNEQFF TGCGCCAGCAGCCAAGAAGGTTACGGGGGTACCTACAATGAGCAGTTCTTC
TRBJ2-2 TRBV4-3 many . CASSPGRRNTGELFF TGCGCCAGCAGCCCGGGACGGAGAAACACCGGGGAGCTGTTTTTT
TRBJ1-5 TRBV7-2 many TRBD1 CASSFDLGQRNQPQHF TGTGCCAGCAGCTTTGACCTGGGACAGCGTAATCAGCCCCAGCATTTT
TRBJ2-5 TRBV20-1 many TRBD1 CSADGTGDQETQYF TGCAGTGCTGACGGGACAGGCGACCAAGAGACCCAGTACTTC
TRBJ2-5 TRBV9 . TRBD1 CASSAEGQGGETQYF TGTGCCAGCAGCGCGGAGGGACAGGGCGGGGAGACCCAGTACTTC